This T cell receptor beta chain was profiled in a study of cytomegalovirus exposure and HLA in healthy donors. Whole-study results and caveats: Earlier analysis looked at TCR beta V segments, and most were productive about 90% or about 30% of the time. HLA allele associations emerged for fewer than 20,000 TCR beta sequences in a later analysis, at 0.05 false discovery rate.

This clone was seen only a few times. Its cognate antigen is unknown. V was shortened by 1 base and J by 0 bases, with 19 bases between the two germline ends. Germline CDR1 GTSNPN, CDR2 SVGIG (reference sequence). CDR3 size: 19 residues. Primers included in the PCR were 60 Vbeta and 13 Jbeta primers. Source study methods: Approximately 12 million of the 75 million to 95 million unique TCR beta chains counted in a later analysis were shared. Produced via immunoSEQ multiplex PCR; TCRdb's table is partial and in-frame only. D and trimming were read from the DNA, whereas the V and J calls and clone size are those reported in that table. The sample includes tens of thousands of clones, more than 90% seen only once; the top ten take less than 3.5%.

Input material: PBMCs. The chain links TRBV30 to TRBJ2-6, with D perhaps TRBD2 (6 bases). This clonotype originated in a woman younger than 35 in good health and CMV-seronegative. CDR3 in amino acids: CAWSEWGVSVSSGANVLTF. CDR3 DNA sequence: TGTGCCTGGAGTGAGTGGGGGGTATCCGTAAGCTCTGGGGCCAACGTCCTGACTTTC.